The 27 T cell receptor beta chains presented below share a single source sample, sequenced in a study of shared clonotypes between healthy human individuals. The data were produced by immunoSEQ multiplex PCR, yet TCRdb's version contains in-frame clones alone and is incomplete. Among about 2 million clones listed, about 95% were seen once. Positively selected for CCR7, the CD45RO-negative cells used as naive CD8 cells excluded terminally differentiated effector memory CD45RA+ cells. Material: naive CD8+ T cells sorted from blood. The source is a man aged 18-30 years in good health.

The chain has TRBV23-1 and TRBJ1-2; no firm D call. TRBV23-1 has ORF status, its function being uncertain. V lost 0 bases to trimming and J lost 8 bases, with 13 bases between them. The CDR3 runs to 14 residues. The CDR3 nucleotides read TGCGCCAGCAGTCAATCGCGACGTTCTGGGGGCTACACCTTC. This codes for CASSQSRRSGGYTF.

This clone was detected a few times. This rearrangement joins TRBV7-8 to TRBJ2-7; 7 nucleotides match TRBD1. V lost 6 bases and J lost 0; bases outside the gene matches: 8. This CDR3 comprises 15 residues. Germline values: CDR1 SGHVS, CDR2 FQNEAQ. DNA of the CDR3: TGTGCCAGCAGGCAAACACAGGGGCCCTCCTACGAGCAGTACTTC. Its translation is CASRQTQGPSYEQYF.

The CDR3 here is CASSFETSGSYEQYF. The DNA of the CDR3 is TGTGCCAGCAGCTTCGAGACTAGCGGGAGCTACGAGCAGTACTTC. The rearrangement uses TRBV5-6 and TRBJ2-7; 12 bases fit TRBD2. The germline CDR1 and CDR2 sequences are SGHDT and YYEEEE. The V gene end was trimmed by 2 bases and the J gene end by 3 bases; junction bases not matched to a gene: 3. The CDR3 has 15 residues.

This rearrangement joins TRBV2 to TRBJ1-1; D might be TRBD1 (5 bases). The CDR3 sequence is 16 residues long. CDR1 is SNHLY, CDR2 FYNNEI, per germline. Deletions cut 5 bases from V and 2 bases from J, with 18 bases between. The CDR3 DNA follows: TGTGCCAGCAGTTCCGGCCCGGGGCGAGAAAACACTGAAGCTTTCTTT. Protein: CASSSGPGRENTEAFF.

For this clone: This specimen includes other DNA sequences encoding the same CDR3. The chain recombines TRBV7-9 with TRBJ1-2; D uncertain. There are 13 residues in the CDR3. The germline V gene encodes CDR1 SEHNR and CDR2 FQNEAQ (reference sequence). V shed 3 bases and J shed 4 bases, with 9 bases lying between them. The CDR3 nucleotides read TGTGCCAGCAGCTTGGCCAGGAGCTATGGCTACACCTTC. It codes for CASSLARSYGYTF.

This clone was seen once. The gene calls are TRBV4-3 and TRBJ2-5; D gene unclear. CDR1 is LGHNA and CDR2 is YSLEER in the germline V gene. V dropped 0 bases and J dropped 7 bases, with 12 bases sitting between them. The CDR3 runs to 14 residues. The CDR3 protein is CASSQDASEGTQYF. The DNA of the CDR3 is TGCGCCAGCAGCCAAGATGCAAGCGAAGGGACCCAGTACTTC.

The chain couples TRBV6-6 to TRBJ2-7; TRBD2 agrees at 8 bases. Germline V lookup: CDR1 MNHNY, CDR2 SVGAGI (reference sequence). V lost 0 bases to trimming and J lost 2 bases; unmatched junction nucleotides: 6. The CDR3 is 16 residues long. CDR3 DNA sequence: TGTGCCAGCAGTTACTCGAACGCGGGGGGCCCCTACGAGCAGTACTTC. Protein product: CASSYSNAGGPYEQYF.

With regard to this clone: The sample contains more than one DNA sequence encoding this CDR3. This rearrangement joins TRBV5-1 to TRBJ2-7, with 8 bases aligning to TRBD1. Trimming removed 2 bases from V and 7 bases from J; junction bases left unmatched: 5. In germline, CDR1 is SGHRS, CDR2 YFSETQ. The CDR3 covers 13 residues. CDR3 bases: TGCGCCAGCAGCTTACGACAGGGGTGGGAGCAGTACTTC. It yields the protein CASSLRQGWEQYF.

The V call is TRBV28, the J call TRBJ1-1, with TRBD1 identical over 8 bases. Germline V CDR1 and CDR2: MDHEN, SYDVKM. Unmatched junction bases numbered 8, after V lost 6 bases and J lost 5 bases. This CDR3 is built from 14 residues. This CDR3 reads CASRLTGVGTEAFF. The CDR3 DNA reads TGTGCCAGCAGGTTGACAGGGGTGGGGACTGAAGCTTTCTTT.

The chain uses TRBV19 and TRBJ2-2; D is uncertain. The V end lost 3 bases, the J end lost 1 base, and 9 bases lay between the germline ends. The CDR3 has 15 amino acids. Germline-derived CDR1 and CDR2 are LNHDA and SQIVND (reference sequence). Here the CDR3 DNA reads TGTGCCAGTAGTATTCGTGGGGAGAACACCGGGGAGCTGTTTTTT. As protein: CASSIRGENTGELFF.

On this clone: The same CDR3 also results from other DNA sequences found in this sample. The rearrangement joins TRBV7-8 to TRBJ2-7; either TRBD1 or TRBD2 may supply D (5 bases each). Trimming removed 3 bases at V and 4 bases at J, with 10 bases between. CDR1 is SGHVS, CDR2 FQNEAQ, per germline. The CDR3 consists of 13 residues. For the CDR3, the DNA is TGTGCCAGCAGCTTGGGGGTTGGTTACGAGCAGTACTTC. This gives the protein CASSLGVGYEQYF.

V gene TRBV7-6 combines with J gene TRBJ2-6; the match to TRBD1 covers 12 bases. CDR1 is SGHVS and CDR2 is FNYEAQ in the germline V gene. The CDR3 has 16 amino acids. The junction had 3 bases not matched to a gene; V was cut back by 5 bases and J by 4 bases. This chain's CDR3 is CASSPGQGAGANVLTF. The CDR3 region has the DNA TGTGCCAGCAGCCCGGGACAGGGGGCCGGGGCCAACGTCCTGACTTTC.

The CDR3: CASSDTGGDSPLHF. CDR3 in DNA: TGTGCCAGCAGCGATACAGGGGGGGATTCACCCCTCCACTTT. The chain employs TRBV7-3 and TRBJ1-6, with TRBD1 matching over 8 bases. V lost 5 bases, J lost 8 bases, and 5 bases stayed unmatched. The germline V gene has CDR1 SGHTA and CDR2 FQGTGA. The CDR3 spans 14 residues.

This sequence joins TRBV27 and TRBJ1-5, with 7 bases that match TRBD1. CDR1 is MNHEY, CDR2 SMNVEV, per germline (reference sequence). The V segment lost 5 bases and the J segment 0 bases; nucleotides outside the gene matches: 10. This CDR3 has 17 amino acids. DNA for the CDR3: TGTGCCAGCAGTCCATCACCCACAGGGGATAGCAATCAGCCCCAGCATTTT. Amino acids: CASSPSPTGDSNQPQHF.

CDR3 sequence: CASSPRGGAGETQYF. CDR3 nucleotides: TGTGCCAGCAGCCCACGCGGGGGGGCGGGCGAGACCCAGTACTTC. V usage is TRBV5-4 and J usage is TRBJ2-5; 9 bases are shared with TRBD2. The trim removed 4 bases at V and 5 bases at J, leaving 9 bases unmatched. Germline V lookup: CDR1 SGHNT, CDR2 YYREEE (reference sequence). This CDR3 has 15 residues.

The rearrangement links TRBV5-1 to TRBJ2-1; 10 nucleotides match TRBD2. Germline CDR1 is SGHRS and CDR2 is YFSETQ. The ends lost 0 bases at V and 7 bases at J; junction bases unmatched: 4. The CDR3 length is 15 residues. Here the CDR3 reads CASSLEAGGRNEQFF. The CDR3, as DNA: TGCGCCAGCAGCTTGGAAGCGGGAGGGCGTAATGAGCAGTTCTTC. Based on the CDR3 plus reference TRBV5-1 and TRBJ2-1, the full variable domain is KAGVTQTPRYLIKTRGQQVTLSCSPISGHRSVSWYQQTPGQGLQFLFEYFSETQRNKGNFPGRFSGRQFSNSRSEMNVSTLELGDSALYLCASSLEAGGRNEQFFGPGTRLTVL.

CDR3 nucleotides: TGTGCCAGCAGCGCCCCCCCGGGGACTATTAGCACAGATACGCAGTATTTT. This sequence encodes CASSAPPGTISTDTQYF. The rearrangement uses TRBV9 and TRBJ2-3; TRBD2 aligns across 7 bases. Germline values: CDR1 SGDLS, CDR2 YYNGEE. There are 17 residues in the CDR3. The V and J ends lost 3 bases and 0 bases, in that order; junction bases with no gene match: 10.

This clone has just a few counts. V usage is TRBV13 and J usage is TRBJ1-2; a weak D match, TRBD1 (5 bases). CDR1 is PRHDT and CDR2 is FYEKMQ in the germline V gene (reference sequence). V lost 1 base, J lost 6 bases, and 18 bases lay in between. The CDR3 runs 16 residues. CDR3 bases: TGTGCCAGCAGCTTAGCCCCGGGGAGGGAACAGGATGGCTACACCTTC. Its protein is CASSLAPGREQDGYTF.

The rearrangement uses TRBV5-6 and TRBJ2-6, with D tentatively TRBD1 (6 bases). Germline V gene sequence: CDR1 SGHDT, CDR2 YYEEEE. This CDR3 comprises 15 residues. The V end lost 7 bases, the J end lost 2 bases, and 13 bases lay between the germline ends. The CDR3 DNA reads TGTGCCAGCGAACTACAGGGAGCTGGGGCCAACGTCCTGACTTTC. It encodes CASELQGAGANVLTF.

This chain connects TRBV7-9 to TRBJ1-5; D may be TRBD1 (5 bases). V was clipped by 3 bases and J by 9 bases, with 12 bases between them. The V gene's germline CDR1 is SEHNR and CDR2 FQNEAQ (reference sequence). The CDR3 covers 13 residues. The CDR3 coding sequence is TGTGCCAGCAGCTTTGGGGACCGAGCGCCCCAGCATTTT. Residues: CASSFGDRAPQHF.

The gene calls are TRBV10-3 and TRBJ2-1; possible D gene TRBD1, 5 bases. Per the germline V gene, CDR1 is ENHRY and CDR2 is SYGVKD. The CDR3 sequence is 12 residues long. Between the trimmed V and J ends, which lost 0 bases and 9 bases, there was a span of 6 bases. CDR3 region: CAISESDTEQFF. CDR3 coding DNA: TGTGCCATCAGTGAGTCGGACACTGAGCAGTTCTTC.

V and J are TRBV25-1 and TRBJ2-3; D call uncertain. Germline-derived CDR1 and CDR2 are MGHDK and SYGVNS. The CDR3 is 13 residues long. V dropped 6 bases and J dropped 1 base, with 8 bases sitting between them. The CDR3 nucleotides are TGTGCCAGCAGCCTCTCCCGCACAGATACGCAGTATTTT. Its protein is CASSLSRTDTQYF.

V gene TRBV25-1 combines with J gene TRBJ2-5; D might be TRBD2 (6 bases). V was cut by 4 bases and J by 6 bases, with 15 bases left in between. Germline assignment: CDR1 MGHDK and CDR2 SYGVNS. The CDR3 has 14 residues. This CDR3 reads CASSAMTSEKTQYF. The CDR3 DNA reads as TGTGCCAGCAGTGCGATGACTAGTGAAAAGACCCAGTACTTC.

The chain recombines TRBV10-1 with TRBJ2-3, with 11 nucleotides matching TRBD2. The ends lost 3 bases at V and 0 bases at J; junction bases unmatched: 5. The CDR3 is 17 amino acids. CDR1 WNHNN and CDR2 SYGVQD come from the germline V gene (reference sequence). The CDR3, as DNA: TGCGCCAGCAGTGAAACTAGCGGGGGCCTAAGCACAGATACGCAGTATTTT. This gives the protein CASSETSGGLSTDTQYF.

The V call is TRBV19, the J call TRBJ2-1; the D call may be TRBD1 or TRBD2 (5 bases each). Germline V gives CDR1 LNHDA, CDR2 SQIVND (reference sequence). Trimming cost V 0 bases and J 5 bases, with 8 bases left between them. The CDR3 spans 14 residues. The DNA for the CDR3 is TGTGCCAGTAGTATAGATGGGACCCACAATGAGCAGTTCTTC. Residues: CASSIDGTHNEQFF. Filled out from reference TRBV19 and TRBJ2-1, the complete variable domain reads DGGITQSPKYLFRKEGQNVTLSCEQNLNHDAMYWYRQDPGQGLRLIYYSQIVNDFQKGDIAEGYSVSREKKESFPLTVTSAQKNPTAFYLCASSIDGTHNEQFFGPGTRLTVL.

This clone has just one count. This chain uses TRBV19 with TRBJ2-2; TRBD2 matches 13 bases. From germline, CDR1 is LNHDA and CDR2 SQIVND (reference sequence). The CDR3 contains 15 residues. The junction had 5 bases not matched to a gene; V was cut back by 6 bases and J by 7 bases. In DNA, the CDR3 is TGTGCCAGTAGCCAACTAGCGGGAGGGCACGGGGAGCTGTTTTTT. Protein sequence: CASSQLAGGHGELFF. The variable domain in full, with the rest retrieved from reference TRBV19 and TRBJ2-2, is DGGITQSPKYLFRKEGQNVTLSCEQNLNHDAMYWYRQDPGQGLRLIYYSQIVNDFQKGDIAEGYSVSREKKESFPLTVTSAQKNPTAFYLCASSQLAGGHGELFFGEGSRLTVL.

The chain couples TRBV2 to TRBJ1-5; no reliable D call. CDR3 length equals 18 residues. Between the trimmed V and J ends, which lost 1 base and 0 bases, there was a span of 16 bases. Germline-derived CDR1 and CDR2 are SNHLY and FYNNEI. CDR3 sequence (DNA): TGTGCCAGCAGTGAAGACAGAGGCGCGACATATAGCAATCAGCCCCAGCATTTT. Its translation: CASSEDRGATYSNQPQHF.